This is a list of T cell receptor beta chains from one sample in a study of blood T cell repertoires in COVID-19. Only in-frame clones appear in the TCRdb table, and some are missing; sequencing was by immunoSEQ multiplex PCR. This sample has some 69,000 clones, with approximately 80% found just once. Sequenced material: peripheral blood. The origin of the receptors is a woman aged 70-85 years with acute or convalescent COVID-19. The CDR3 runs from the conserved cysteine through the conserved F or W. A D gene is named only where the DNA matches it firmly. Part of the rows lack a size; the others show once, few, many or a class for expanded clones.

.	TRBV27	once	TRBJ1-5	TGTGCCAGCAGTACCGCCGCGGTGTATAGCAATCAGCCCCAGCATTTT	CASSTAAVYSNQPQHF
TRBD2	TRBV10-2	.	TRBJ2-7	TGCGCCAGCAGTGATACTAGCGGGAGACGTACTGAGCAGTACTTC	CASSDTSGRRTEQYF
.	TRBV10-3	few	TRBJ2-7	TGTGCCATCAGTGATACGGGGAACTACGAGCAGTACTTC	CAISDTGNYEQYF
TRBD1	TRBV6-2/TRBV6-3	.	TRBJ2-2	TGTGCCAGCAGTCTCGCGACAGGGCTCAACACCGGGGAGCTGTTTTTT	CASSLATGLNTGELFF
TRBD2	TRBV28	.	TRBJ2-5	TGTGCCAGCGCGGGGGATAATCGGGAGACCCAGTACTTC	CASAGDNRETQYF
TRBD2	TRBV19	.	TRBJ2-3	TGTGCCAGTAGGGAACGCGGGAGGGAAGATACGCAGTATTTT	CASRERGREDTQYF
.	TRBV12-3/TRBV12-4	.	TRBJ2-2	TGTGCCAGCAGATCAATGGGGGAGCTGTTTTTT	CASRSMGELFF
TRBD1	TRBV7-9	few	TRBJ2-2	TGTGCCAGCAGCTTAGCGCCGAGGACAGGGGGCACCGGGGAGCTGTTTTTT	CASSLAPRTGGTGELFF
.	TRBV4-2	.	TRBJ1-5	TGTGCCAGCAGCCAAGATCTTAAAGGGGGTGGGCAGCCCCAGCATTTT	CASSQDLKGGGQPQHF
.	TRBV28	.	TRBJ1-6	TGTGCCACTTCCACAGGACCGTATAATTCACCCCTCCACTTT	CATSTGPYNSPLHF
TRBD1	TRBV7-9	.	TRBJ2-5	TGTGCCAGCAGCCCGGGGACAGAAGAGACCCAGTACTTC	CASSPGTEETQYF
TRBD1	TRBV10-3	.	TRBJ1-1	TGTGCCATCAGTGGAGGACAGGGGGCAGTTACTGAAGCTTTCTTT	CAISGGQGAVTEAFF
TRBD2	TRBV27	.	TRBJ2-7	TGTGCCAGCAGTTTTACTAGCGGGAGGTACGAGCAGTACTTC	CASSFTSGRYEQYF
.	TRBV2	.	TRBJ1-2	TGTGCCAGCAGTGCGGCAGGGGATGGCTACACCTTC	CASSAAGDGYTF
.	TRBV4-2	.	TRBJ1-5	TGTGCCAGCAGCCAAGATCCCAGGATGGATCAGCCCCAGCATTTT	CASSQDPRMDQPQHF
TRBD2	TRBV29-1	once	TRBJ2-3	TGCAGCGTTTCACACACTAGCGGGTTTGCAGATACGCAGTATTTT	CSVSHTSGFADTQYF
.	TRBV10-1	.	TRBJ2-2	TGCGCCAGCAGTGAGTCTGGCGGCGCGAACACCGGGGAGCTGTTTTTT	CASSESGGANTGELFF
.	TRBV10-3	.	TRBJ1-1	TGTGCCATCAGTGAGTCGAGGAACACTGAAGCTTTCTTT	CAISESRNTEAFF
.	TRBV28	.	TRBJ2-1	TGTGCCAGCAGTTTATGGGTCAGTGAGCAGTTCTTC	CASSLWVSEQFF
TRBD1	TRBV5-1	.	TRBJ2-1	TGCGCCAGCAGCTTGCAGGGGGCGCAATTGAATAATGAGCAGTTCTTC	CASSLQGAQLNNEQFF
TRBD1	TRBV10-1	.	TRBJ1-2	TGCGCCAGCAGCGGACAGGTGTCGAGTGGCTACACCTTC	CASSGQVSSGYTF
TRBD1	TRBV9	.	TRBJ2-7	TGTGCCAGCAGTTCAGGGGGAAGCGCTCAATGGTACGAGCAGTACTTC	CASSSGGSAQWYEQYF
TRBD1	TRBV7-7	.	TRBJ2-7	TGTGCCAGCAGCTTCCGGACAGGGGCCGAGCAGTACTTC	CASSFRTGAEQYF
TRBD2	TRBV5-6	.	TRBJ2-1	TGTGCCAGCAGCTCCGGACTAGCAGCCGCTGCGCAGTTCTTC	CASSSGLAAAAQFF
TRBD2	TRBV14	once	TRBJ2-7	TGTGCCAGCAGTGAAGGACTAGCGAAATACTACGAGCAGTACTTC	CASSEGLAKYYEQYF
.	TRBV3-1/TRBV3-2	.	TRBJ1-1	TGTGCCAGCAGCCACGTTAGAGGGGAAGCTTTCTTT	CASSHVRGEAFF
.	TRBV19	.	TRBJ2-7	TGTGCCAGTAGTATATTCCGGTACGAGCAGTACTTC	CASSIFRYEQYF
TRBD2	TRBV7-9	.	TRBJ2-7	TGTGCCAGCAGCCTCCCGGGACTAGCGATCTACGAGCAGTACTTC	CASSLPGLAIYEQYF
TRBD1	TRBV7-2	.	TRBJ2-7	TGTGCCAGCAGCTCCCTGGCCCCGGGACAGGCCAGCTCCTACGAGCAGTACTTC	CASSSLAPGQASSYEQYF
.	TRBV10-1	.	TRBJ2-2	TGCGCCAGCAGTGGGAGACGGGAGAACACCGGGGAGCTGTTTTTT	CASSGRRENTGELFF
.	TRBV5-5	.	TRBJ2-3	TGTGCCAGCAGCTTGGAGCAGCGAGACACAGATACGCAGTATTTT	CASSLEQRDTDTQYF
.	TRBV18	few	TRBJ1-2	TGTGCCAGCTCAATACAGGGCACCAACTATGGCTACACCTTC	CASSIQGTNYGYTF
.	TRBV5-3	.	TRBJ1-4	TGTGCCAGAACAGGGTCTAATGAAAAACTGTTTTTT	CARTGSNEKLFF
.	TRBV5-4	.	TRBJ2-1	TGTGCCAGCAGCACGGAACTAGCAATTGAGCAGTTCTTC	CASSTELAIEQFF
.	TRBV12-3/TRBV12-4	once	TRBJ2-5	TGTGCCAGCAGCCCCTCAGGAACCCAGTACTTC	CASSPSGTQYF
.	TRBV29-1	once	TRBJ2-7	TGCAGCGTTGAGGCGGAAAATTACGAGCAGTACTTC	CSVEAENYEQYF
TRBD1	TRBV11-2	.	TRBJ2-7	TGTGCCAGCAGCACTCGGGACAGAACCTCCTACGAGCAGTACTTC	CASSTRDRTSYEQYF
.	TRBV28	.	TRBJ2-1	TGTGCCAGCAGTTTGGCGGGATTTTCTTCTGGTGAGCAGTTCTTC	CASSLAGFSSGEQFF
TRBD2	TRBV28	.	TRBJ2-3	TGTGCCAGCCGGGACCCTAGCGGTATCCAGATGTGGACGCAGTATTTT	CASRDPSGIQMWTQYF
TRBD2	TRBV6-5	.	TRBJ2-1	TGTGCCAGCAGCCCCGAGGCGGGAGGGGGCCAGGTCTTC	CASSPEAGGGQVF
TRBD2	TRBV3-1/TRBV3-2	.	TRBJ2-5	TGTGCCAGCAGCCGACTAGCGGGGCAAGAGACCCAGTACTTC	CASSRLAGQETQYF
TRBD1	TRBV27	few	TRBJ1-2	TGTGCCAGCAGTTTGGACAGGGTGGGTGGCTACACCTTC	CASSLDRVGGYTF
TRBD1	TRBV2	few	TRBJ1-1	TGTGCCAGCAGTGGCCCTACAGGGGCCTACTTTCCGAACACTGAAGCTTTCTTT	CASSGPTGAYFPNTEAFF
.	TRBV7-9	.	TRBJ1-4	TGTGCCAGCAGCTTACTGGGGGCTCGGGGTGAAAAACTGTTTTTT	CASSLLGARGEKLFF
TRBD2	TRBV10-1	.	TRBJ2-5	TGCGCCAGCAGCGGGGCGGCGGGAGGAAGAGAGACCCAGTACTTC	CASSGAAGGRETQYF
.	TRBV10-3	.	TRBJ2-7	TGTGCCATCAGTACCGCGAACGAGCAGTACTTC	CAISTANEQYF
TRBD2	TRBV5-4	once	TRBJ2-3	TGTGCCAGCAGCCCGGGGGGGGGTGCAGATACGCAGTATTTT	CASSPGGGADTQYF
.	TRBV28	.	TRBJ1-2	TGTGCTACAGGAGGGAGCCCGAACTATGGCTACACCTTC	CATGGSPNYGYTF
TRBD2	TRBV20-1	.	TRBJ2-3	TGCAGTGCTAGTATAAGACCGGGACTAGCCTCCACAGATACGCAGTATTTT	CSASIRPGLASTDTQYF
.	TRBV5-1	.	TRBJ2-3	TGCGCCAGCAGCTGGACTGGGGATACGCAGTATTTT	CASSWTGDTQYF
TRBD2	TRBV5-1	.	TRBJ2-3	TGCGCCAGCAGCTTGGCGACTAGCGGGAACTTAGTCACAGATACGCAGTATTTT	CASSLATSGNLVTDTQYF
TRBD2	TRBV2	once	TRBJ2-7	TGTGCCACCGAAGAGAATAGCGGGAGTAGTGGGTACTTC	CATEENSGSSGYF
TRBD2	TRBV6-2/TRBV6-3	.	TRBJ2-1	TGTGCCAGCAGTTACCAGCGCGGACTAGAACGGGTTTCTGAGCAGTTCTTC	CASSYQRGLERVSEQFF
TRBD1	TRBV28	once	TRBJ1-1	TGTGCCAGCACCTGGGGACAGGGGCGATCTTTT	CASTWGQGRSF
.	TRBV2	once	TRBJ2-7	TGTGCCAGCAGACGTCCTGCCAACCTCGACAGGAGCTCCTACGAGCAGTACTTC	CASRRPANLDRSSYEQYF
.	TRBV11-2	.	TRBJ2-2	TGTGCCAGCAGCCGATGGGACACCCACACCGGGGAGCTGTTTTTT	CASSRWDTHTGELFF
TRBD2	TRBV6-5	.	TRBJ2-3	TGTGCCAGCAGTTATCGGACTAGCGGGAAAGATACGCAGTATTTT	CASSYRTSGKDTQYF
TRBD2	TRBV9	.	TRBJ2-2	TGTGCCAGCAGCGTAGGGTTCGAGAGAGGGACTAGCGGGAGGCGCGGGGAGCTGTTTTTT	CASSVGFERGTSGRRGELFF
.	TRBV7-2	.	TRBJ2-7	TGTGCCAGCAGCCAAAATCACTACGAGCAGTACTTC	CASSQNHYEQYF
.	TRBV10-3	.	TRBJ1-2	TGTGCCATCAGTGAAACTTGGGGAGCCCCGCCCGGCTACACCTTC	CAISETWGAPPGYTF